This T cell receptor (beta chain) was captured by sequencing in a study of blood T cell repertoires in COVID-19. CDR1 and CDR2 from the germline V gene are LNHDA and SQIVND (reference sequence). The V and J ends lost 3 bases and 1 base respectively, with 12 bases between them. The CDR3 runs 15 residues. The table lists this clone with a count of one. Some clones are missing from TCRdb's copy, which holds only in-frame ones; the method was immunoSEQ multiplex PCR. The sample consists of 200,000 to 300,000 clones, about 84% of them appearing once. This clonotype originated in a woman at least 80 years old with COVID-19, enrolled during active disease. Material: peripheral blood. This rearrangement joins TRBV19 to TRBJ1-2; D is unresolved. The CDR3 spells CASSIRHNNNYGYTF. The CDR3 DNA follows: TGTGCCAGTAGTATCAGACACAACAATAACTATGGCTACACCTTC.